Listed below are T cell receptor beta chains from one sample, sequenced in a study of shared clonotypes between healthy human individuals. TCRdb's copy holds only in-frame clones and misses some; the assay was immunoSEQ multiplex PCR. The top ten clones hold 10% to 13% of a sample with fewer than 400,000 clones, about 74% of them seen once. The sequenced material came from memory CD4+ T cells sorted from blood. These receptors were obtained from a young man in good health. The CDR3 runs from the conserved cysteine through the conserved F or W. Each record gives: clone size, D gene, V gene, J gene, CDR3 DNA, CDR3 protein. The D gene is left open where the match is weak. The listing skips clone size in some rows; elsewhere it reads once, few, many or a size class.

abundance: -
d_gene: -
v_gene: TRBV28
j_gene: TRBJ1-4
CDR3nt: TGTGCCAGCAGTTCCCCGCTCCCGGGTCGGGGGATCGGTGAAAAACTGTTTTTT
CDR3aa: CASSSPLPGRGIGEKLFF

abundance: -
d_gene: TRBD2
v_gene: TRBV7-6
j_gene: TRBJ2-5
CDR3nt: TGTGCCAGCAGCTTACTAGCGGGAGCTCAAGAGACCCAGTACTTC
CDR3aa: CASSLLAGAQETQYF

abundance: -
d_gene: TRBD2
v_gene: TRBV6-5
j_gene: TRBJ2-3
CDR3nt: TGTGCCAGCAGTTACTCGACTAGCGGGCTAGCGTATTTT
CDR3aa: CASSYSTSGLAYF

abundance: -
d_gene: TRBD2
v_gene: TRBV18
j_gene: TRBJ2-3
CDR3nt: TGTGCCAGCTCACCGCCTAGCGGGGGCCTCACAGATACGCAGTATTTT
CDR3aa: CASSPPSGGLTDTQYF

abundance: -
d_gene: TRBD1
v_gene: TRBV4-1
j_gene: TRBJ1-5
CDR3nt: TGCGCCAGCAGTAATCCAGGGGGCTATCAGCCCCAGCATTTT
CDR3aa: CASSNPGGYQPQHF

abundance: -
d_gene: -
v_gene: TRBV7-9
j_gene: TRBJ1-3
CDR3nt: TGTGCCAGCAGCTTAATCGGGAACTCTGGAAACACCATATATTTT
CDR3aa: CASSLIGNSGNTIYF

abundance: many
d_gene: -
v_gene: TRBV28
j_gene: TRBJ2-6
CDR3nt: TGTGCCAGCAGGCGAACAGGGAGCTCTGGGGCCAACGTCCTGACTTTC
CDR3aa: CASRRTGSSGANVLTF

abundance: -
d_gene: TRBD2
v_gene: TRBV6-1
j_gene: TRBJ2-7
CDR3nt: TGTGCCAGCAGTTCACCGGGACTAGCGAACTACGAGCAGTACTTC
CDR3aa: CASSSPGLANYEQYF

abundance: -
d_gene: TRBD2
v_gene: TRBV4-1
j_gene: TRBJ2-1
CDR3nt: TGCGCCAGCAGCCGACCATTAGGGACTACCATTTTCGAGCAGTTCTTC
CDR3aa: CASSRPLGTTIFEQFF

abundance: -
d_gene: TRBD2
v_gene: TRBV11-2
j_gene: TRBJ2-7
CDR3nt: TGTGCCAGCAGCTTAGAAGGTACAGCGGGACTTTACGAGCAGTACTTC
CDR3aa: CASSLEGTAGLYEQYF

abundance: few
d_gene: -
v_gene: TRBV5-1
j_gene: TRBJ1-2
CDR3nt: TGCGCCAGCAGCTCCGGACCCGTTGACTATGGCTACACCTTC
CDR3aa: CASSSGPVDYGYTF

abundance: -
d_gene: TRBD1
v_gene: TRBV10-3
j_gene: TRBJ2-5
CDR3nt: TGTGCCATCAGTGAACAGGGGATTCAAGAGACCCAGTACTTC
CDR3aa: CAISEQGIQETQYF

abundance: -
d_gene: -
v_gene: TRBV6-5
j_gene: TRBJ2-7
CDR3nt: TGTGCCAGCAGTTTAGGAGTGGGCGGCGAACCTTACGAGCAGTACTTC
CDR3aa: CASSLGVGGEPYEQYF

abundance: -
d_gene: TRBD1
v_gene: TRBV5-6
j_gene: TRBJ2-3
CDR3nt: TGTGCCAGCAGCTGGGGGACAGGAGGCACAGATACGCAGTATTTT
CDR3aa: CASSWGTGGTDTQYF

abundance: few
d_gene: -
v_gene: TRBV11-2
j_gene: TRBJ1-2
CDR3nt: TGTGCCAGCAGCTTAGAAAAGGGTGGCTACACCTTC
CDR3aa: CASSLEKGGYTF

abundance: -
d_gene: -
v_gene: TRBV28
j_gene: TRBJ1-5
CDR3nt: TGTGCCAGCAGCGACAGAAGGGGCGAAAATCAGCCCCAGCATTTT
CDR3aa: CASSDRRGENQPQHF

abundance: -
d_gene: -
v_gene: TRBV7-2
j_gene: TRBJ2-1
CDR3nt: TGTGCCAGCAGCTCGGGTCAAGGGTGGCAGCAGTTCTTC
CDR3aa: CASSSGQGWQQFF

abundance: -
d_gene: TRBD2
v_gene: TRBV5-1
j_gene: TRBJ2-7
CDR3nt: TGCGCCAGCAGCTCTGGACTAGCGGGAGTGTACGAGCAGTACTTC
CDR3aa: CASSSGLAGVYEQYF

abundance: -
d_gene: -
v_gene: TRBV2
j_gene: TRBJ1-1
CDR3nt: TGTGCCAGCAGTGAAATTCAGGCTACTGAAGCTTTCTTT
CDR3aa: CASSEIQATEAFF

abundance: few
d_gene: -
v_gene: TRBV9
j_gene: TRBJ2-1
CDR3nt: TGTGCCAGCAGCATTCGAGAGGCCGGCAATGAGCAGTTCTTC
CDR3aa: CASSIREAGNEQFF

abundance: -
d_gene: -
v_gene: TRBV29-1
j_gene: TRBJ2-1
CDR3nt: TGCAGCGTGGCCCTTGGGCGGGAAGATGAGCAGTTCTTC
CDR3aa: CSVALGREDEQFF

abundance: once
d_gene: -
v_gene: TRBV5-4
j_gene: TRBJ1-1
CDR3nt: TGTGCCAGCAGCTTGGAACGCTCGAACACTGAAGCTTTCTTT
CDR3aa: CASSLERSNTEAFF

abundance: few
d_gene: -
v_gene: TRBV7-7
j_gene: TRBJ1-1
CDR3nt: TGTGCTAGCAGCTTAAACGAGAACACTGAAGCTTTCTTT
CDR3aa: CASSLNENTEAFF

abundance: -
d_gene: -
v_gene: TRBV2
j_gene: TRBJ2-1
CDR3nt: TGTGCCTGTAGGGCGTACAATGAGCAGTTCTTC
CDR3aa: CACRAYNEQFF

abundance: -
d_gene: -
v_gene: TRBV19
j_gene: TRBJ1-3
CDR3nt: TGTGCCAGTACCGGTACTGACTCTGGAAACACCATATATTTT
CDR3aa: CASTGTDSGNTIYF

abundance: -
d_gene: TRBD1
v_gene: TRBV5-1
j_gene: TRBJ2-3
CDR3nt: TGCGCCAGCAGCTCGACAGGGGCTATCTTCACAGATACGCAGTATTTT
CDR3aa: CASSSTGAIFTDTQYF

abundance: -
d_gene: -
v_gene: TRBV6-1
j_gene: TRBJ1-4
CDR3nt: TGTGCCAGCACCGGGAGCCATGCGGGTAATGAAAAACTGTTTTTT
CDR3aa: CASTGSHAGNEKLFF

abundance: -
d_gene: -
v_gene: TRBV11-2
j_gene: TRBJ2-2
CDR3nt: TGTGCCAGCAGCTTTTACGGGAACACCGGGGAGCTGTTTTTT
CDR3aa: CASSFYGNTGELFF

abundance: -
d_gene: -
v_gene: TRBV6-6
j_gene: TRBJ2-7
CDR3nt: TGTGCCAGCAGGGGCCCATCCTACGAGCAGTACTTC
CDR3aa: CASRGPSYEQYF

abundance: -
d_gene: -
v_gene: TRBV18
j_gene: TRBJ2-1
CDR3nt: TGTGCCAGCTCACTGGCTTCGGGGGCACACAATGAGCAGTTCTTC
CDR3aa: CASSLASGAHNEQFF

abundance: -
d_gene: -
v_gene: TRBV15
j_gene: TRBJ2-7
CDR3nt: TGTGCCACCAGCAGAGGGGTTCGGAACGAGCAGTACTTC
CDR3aa: CATSRGVRNEQYF

abundance: -
d_gene: -
v_gene: TRBV19
j_gene: TRBJ2-2
CDR3nt: TGTGCCAGTCGGTATGGTCTCGGCACCGGGGAGCTGTTTTTT
CDR3aa: CASRYGLGTGELFF

abundance: -
d_gene: -
v_gene: TRBV6-6
j_gene: TRBJ1-4
CDR3nt: TGTGCCAGCAGCCACGGACAGAATGAAAAACTGTTTTTT
CDR3aa: CASSHGQNEKLFF

abundance: -
d_gene: -
v_gene: TRBV30
j_gene: TRBJ2-3
CDR3nt: TGTGCCTGGAACCCCCCTAGCACCGCTAGCACAGATACGCAGTATTTT
CDR3aa: CAWNPPSTASTDTQYF

abundance: -
d_gene: TRBD2
v_gene: TRBV5-1
j_gene: TRBJ2-7
CDR3nt: TGCGCCAGCAGTTTGTCTAGCGGGTTCGAGCAGTACTTC
CDR3aa: CASSLSSGFEQYF